The rows below give T cell receptor beta chains drawn from one sample of a study of regulatory T cells in long-lasting Graves disease. MiXCR was run by TCRdb on the multiplex PCR reads, yielding one entry per CDR3 protein. The sample has about 460,000 distinct CDR3 sequences, approximately 23% seen once; the top ten hold around 12%. Source: peripheral blood mononuclear cells (PBMCs), taken when the disease was refractory, from a patient treated with antithyroid drugs. The receptors stem from a female donor with Graves disease. Both conserved end residues are part of each CDR3. The D gene is left open where the match is weak. The size field is filled for only some rows; it gives once, few, many or a size class.

D gene	V gene	CDR3 length	clone size	J gene	CDR3 protein	CDR3 DNA
.	TRBV6-2/TRBV6-3	14	many	TRBJ2-5	CASSYGTDQETQYF	TGTGCCAGCAGTTACGGGACGGATCAAGAGACCCAGTACTTC
.	TRBV20-1	15	many	TRBJ1-5	CSARDGEYSNQPQHF	TGCAGTGCTAGAGATGGGGAGTATAGCAATCAGCCCCAGCATTTT
.	TRBV7-9	16	.	TRBJ2-7	CASSYAGARPTYEQYF	TGTGCCAGCAGCTACGCAGGGGCCCGTCCTACCTACGAGCAGTACTTC
.	TRBV6-1	14	many	TRBJ1-2	CASSRRDQDYGYTF	TGTGCCAGCAGTAGGAGGGATCAGGACTATGGCTACACCTTC
.	TRBV12-3/TRBV12-4	16	many	TRBJ1-1	CASSLGGIRTNTEAFF	TGTGCCAGCAGTTTGGGTGGTATTCGTACGAACACTGAAGCTTTCTTT
.	TRBV29-1	12	.	TRBJ1-2	CSAQGLNYGYTF	TGCAGCGCTCAGGGACTGAACTATGGCTACACCTTC
.	TRBV20-1	10	few	TRBJ1-1	CSASYPEAFF	TGCAGTGCGTCCTACCCTGAAGCTTTCTTT
TRBD1	TRBV5-1	15	.	TRBJ1-6	CASSLGTGRDSPLHF	TGCGCCAGCAGCTTGGGGACAGGGCGTGATTCACCCCTCCACTTT
.	TRBV28	15	many	TRBJ1-1	CASSSGWGQGTEAFF	TGTGCCAGCAGTTCCGGCTGGGGCCAGGGGACTGAAGCTTTCTTT
.	TRBV28	14	many	TRBJ2-7	CASSFPNYGYEQYF	TGTGCCAGCAGTTTTCCCAATTATGGCTACGAGCAGTACTTC
.	TRBV19	15	.	TRBJ1-5	CASSIPTGPVQPQHF	TGTGCCAGTAGTATACCCACAGGGCCTGTCCAGCCCCAGCATTTT
.	TRBV7-2	17	many	TRBJ1-3	CASSLGGASFSGNTIYF	TGTGCCAGCAGCTTAGGCGGAGCCTCCTTCTCTGGAAACACCATATATTTT
.	TRBV2	13	many	TRBJ1-5	CASNGYSNQPQHF	TGTGCCAGCAACGGCTATAGCAATCAGCCCCAGCATTTT
.	TRBV12-3/TRBV12-4	19	few	TRBJ1-3	CASSLSQGRRGGHGNTIYF	TGTGCCAGCAGTTTATCCCAGGGCCGGAGGGGGGGACATGGAAACACCATATATTTT
TRBD1	TRBV5-6	16	once	TRBJ2-7	CASSSSRQGDSYEQYF	TGTGCCAGCAGCTCCTCGAGACAGGGGGATTCCTACGAGCAGTACTTC
.	TRBV19	12	.	TRBJ1-5	CASSPYNQPQHF	TGTGCCAGTAGTCCCTACAATCAGCCCCAGCATTTT
.	TRBV10-3	13	many	TRBJ2-7	CAISSTPTYEQYF	TGTGCCATCAGCTCGACTCCCACCTACGAGCAGTACTTC
.	TRBV15	16	many	TRBJ1-2	CATSRGTGQLRDGYTF	TGTGCCACCAGCAGAGGGACCGGGCAGTTGAGGGATGGCTACACCTTC
.	TRBV27	15	few	TRBJ2-5	CASSLSKNNQETQYF	TGTGCCAGCAGTTTATCGAAGAACAACCAAGAGACCCAGTACTTC
TRBD1	TRBV5-1	14	.	TRBJ2-1	CASSEGQQGDEQFF	TGCGCCAGCAGCGAGGGGCAACAGGGGGATGAGCAGTTCTTC
.	TRBV9	14	many	TRBJ2-7	CASSVWDFVGEQYF	TGTGCCAGCAGCGTCTGGGACTTCGTCGGCGAGCAGTACTTC
.	TRBV29-1	13	few	TRBJ1-1	CSLTLEWGTEAFF	TGCAGCCTGACCCTAGAGTGGGGTACTGAAGCTTTCTTT
.	TRBV7-2	15	many	TRBJ2-7	CASSLGHPSSYEQYF	TGTGCCAGCAGCTTAGGACACCCTAGCTCCTACGAGCAGTACTTC
.	TRBV29-1	12	few	TRBJ1-1	CSVGPWGTEAFF	TGCAGCGTTGGGCCATGGGGGACTGAAGCTTTCTTT
.	TRBV7-2	17	few	TRBJ1-1	CASSLVPGRDTNTEAFF	TGTGCCAGCAGCTTAGTGCCCGGGCGGGATACGAACACTGAAGCTTTCTTT